This T cell receptor beta chain appears in the sequencing data of a study of control samples from healthy donors and cancer patients (dated by TCRdb to the early 2020s). The library was prepared using the immunoSEQ multiplex PCR assay. Held by TCRdb, this immuneACCESS table contains in-frame sequences only and omits some clones. Under half of the omission traces to an unresolved V gene where checked; the cause of the rest is unknown. For this sample there are fewer than 200,000 clones; 88% appear just once. The top ten clonotypes cover 4% to 6% of the sample. A word on this clone: There is no known antigen for this receptor. The sample holds no much larger clone one base away, and base qualities are not on file.

The cysteine opens and the phenylalanine closes a CDR3 of 16 amino acids. Only the CDR3 region is kept as DNA, spanning 48 bases read in frame from base 1. From the germline V gene, CDR1 is MNHEY and CDR2 is SVGAGI. V loses 4 bases at its end and J loses 10 bases; junction bases beyond the gene matches: 12. The TCR originated in a woman aged 25-40 years in good health. Material for sequencing was blood. Recombination joined TRBV6-5 with TRBJ1-6, with TRBD1 matching 8 junction bases. The CDR3 region has the sequence CASSLSRQGTTSPLHF. Read as DNA, the sequence is TGTGCCAGCAGTTTGAGTCGACAGGGGACAACATCACCCCTCCACTTT.